The entry that follows covers one T cell receptor (beta chain) sequence. This entry belongs to a study of patients and donors after allogeneic stem cell transplantation. The CDR3 length is 17 residues. The germline CDR1 and CDR2 sequences are LGHDT and YNNKEL (reference sequence). With 6 bases removed from V and 4 bases from J, the gap between germline ends came to 23 bases. TCRdb re-analysed the RT-PCR reads in MiXCR, keeping a single row per CDR3 protein. The table shows some 960,000 distinct CDR3 sequences, with roughly 17% occurring only once. Material: blood, either unsorted or a sorted T cell fraction (not recorded which). This chain joins TRBV3-1 and TRBJ2-3; no firm D call. This sequence originates from a human donor who was either an allogeneic HSCT recipient or a stem cell or donor lymphocyte infusion donor (not recorded which). It is not recorded whose cells these are; they may come from a transplant donor. DNA for the CDR3: TGTGCCAGCAGTCGCATGGGTCCGAAGGTGGTTGCAGATACGCAGTATTTT. This sequence encodes CASSRMGPKVVADTQYF.